The 15 T cell receptor beta chains below all came from one sample that was sequenced in a study of blood T cell repertoires in COVID-19. Clones were read by immunoSEQ multiplex PCR, and TCRdb kept only the in-frame ones, dropping some. The table lists 45,000 to 65,000 clones, roughly four fifths of them singletons. Material for sequencing was peripheral blood. The receptors here all came from a woman aged 55-75 years with acute or convalescent COVID-19.

The chain employs TRBV19 and TRBJ2-2, with D possibly TRBD1 on 6 matching bases. This CDR3 has 16 amino acids. The germline V and J ends were trimmed by 7 bases and 4 bases, with 19 bases remaining between them. From germline, CDR1 is LNHDA and CDR2 SQIVND (reference sequence). The DNA of the CDR3 is TGTGCCAGTAATACTGAAGGGACACTCCGCACCGGGGAGCTGTTTTTT. This sequence encodes CASNTEGTLRTGELFF.

This sequence joins TRBV5-5 and TRBJ1-4, with 9 bases that match TRBD1. The CDR3 consists of 15 residues. Germline V CDR1 and CDR2: SGHKS, YYEKEE (reference sequence). V lost 5 bases and J lost 5; bases outside the gene matches: 7. The CDR3 sequence is CASRAGQGPNEKLFF. The CDR3 coding sequence is TGTGCCAGCAGGGCGGGACAGGGCCCGAATGAAAAACTGTTTTTT. Together with reference TRBV5-5 and TRBJ1-4, the CDR3 gives the full variable domain: DAGVTQSPTHLIKTRGQQVTLRCSPISGHKSVSWYQQVLGQGPQFIFQYYEKEERGRGNFPDRFSARQFPNYSSELNVNALLLGDSALYLCASRAGQGPNEKLFFGSGTQLSVL.

In its sample, this clone was seen once. The genes are TRBV5-6 and TRBJ1-5, with D hard to call. Germline assignment: CDR1 SGHDT and CDR2 YYEEEE. Trimming pared 0 bases from V and 9 bases from J, leaving 13 bases between. This CDR3 comprises 14 residues. DNA for the CDR3: TGTGCCAGCAGCTTGGGAGGGTACCTCGGGCCCCAGCATTTT. It is translated as CASSLGGYLGPQHF.

The chain links TRBV3-1 (or the pseudogene TRBV3-2) to TRBJ1-1; D remains unclear. The CDR3 is 13 amino acids. Germline V gene data show CDR1 as LGHDT and CDR2 as YNNKEL (reference sequence). V was pared by 0 bases and J by 4 bases, with 6 bases between. The CDR3 sequence is CASSQEGGTEAFF. The CDR3 DNA sequence: TGTGCCAGCAGCCAAGAGGGAGGCACTGAAGCTTTCTTT.

The V call is TRBV4-1, the J call TRBJ2-4; tentatively, D is TRBD1 (6 bases). Looked up from germline, CDR1 is MGHRA and CDR2 is YSYEKL. V was clipped by 3 bases and J by 1 base, with 25 bases between them. CDR3 length equals 20 residues. The CDR3 protein is CASSHGRAGVVTDAKNIQYF. CDR3 DNA sequence: TGCGCCAGCAGCCATGGTCGCGCAGGGGTAGTTACCGATGCCAAAAACATTCAGTACTTC.

The genes are TRBV9 and TRBJ1-1; tentatively, D is TRBD1 (5 bases). Germline-derived CDR1 and CDR2 are SGDLS and YYNGEE. The CDR3 contains 13 residues. The ends were cut back, 3 bases at V and 3 bases at J, with 9 bases in the middle. CDR3 residues: CASSARGDTEAFF. Written as DNA, the CDR3 is TGTGCCAGCAGCGCTCGGGGGGACACTGAAGCTTTCTTT.

The V gene is TRBV10-3, the J gene TRBJ1-6, with D perhaps matching TRBD1 (5 bases). Trimming shortened V by 2 bases and J by 10 bases, and 12 bases separated the two germline ends. The CDR3 contains 14 residues. Germline V gene lookup returns CDR1 ENHRY and CDR2 SYGVKD. CDR3 in DNA: TGTGCCATCAGTGAGAGGACACTTAACTCACCCCTCCACTTT. Its protein is CAISERTLNSPLHF.

The chain uses TRBV9 and TRBJ2-3; D gene unclear. V was pared by 3 bases and J by 0 bases, with 14 bases between. CDR1 and CDR2 (germline): SGDLS, YYNGEE. The CDR3 runs to 16 residues. CDR3 residues: CASSENLGSSTDTQYF. The CDR3 DNA reads TGTGCCAGCAGCGAAAACCTAGGTTCAAGCACAGATACGCAGTATTTT.

The V gene is TRBV21-1, the J gene TRBJ2-7; TRBD2 is the table's D call and was not checked against the DNA. TRBV21-1 is a recognized pseudogene. CDR3 length: 13 amino acids. For the CDR3, the DNA is TGTGCCAGCAGCATCCGACTTGTTGGGGAGCAGTACTTC. It translates to CASSIRLVGEQYF.

The chain links TRBV7-7 to TRBJ2-1, with 8 bases that match TRBD2. V lost 5 bases, J lost 10 bases, and 16 bases stayed unmatched. The length of the CDR3 is 16 residues. In germline, CDR1 is SSHAT, CDR2 FNYEAQ (reference sequence). CDR3 sequence: CASSHPGGAGVGEQFF. CDR3 nucleotides: TGTGCCAGCAGCCACCCCGGTGGAGCGGGAGTCGGAGAGCAGTTCTTC.

The chain combines TRBV5-1 with TRBJ2-1; no clear D gene. The CDR3 has 17 amino acids. Looked up from germline, CDR1 is SGHRS and CDR2 is YFSETQ. V lost 0 bases, J lost 0 bases, and 13 bases lay in between. The CDR3 reads CASSLGAGSSSYNEQFF. The CDR3 DNA reads as TGCGCCAGCAGCTTGGGAGCAGGTTCCAGCTCCTACAATGAGCAGTTCTTC.

The chain recombines TRBV5-6 with TRBJ1-2; tentatively, D is TRBD1 (5 bases). This CDR3 has 18 residues. Germline assignment: CDR1 SGHDT and CDR2 YYEEEE. With 6 bases removed from V and 1 base from J, the gap between germline ends came to 25 bases. The CDR3 DNA reads as TGTGCCAGCACACCACTCACAAACCCAGGGCGGATTAACTATGGCTACACCTTC. This gives the protein CASTPLTNPGRINYGYTF.

As concerns this clone: Other DNA variants within this sample encode the same CDR3. This rearrangement joins TRBV27 to TRBJ2-1, with TRBD2 identical over 13 bases. CDR1 is MNHEY, CDR2 SMNVEV, per germline (reference sequence). V lost 11 bases and J lost 8; bases outside the gene matches: 9. CDR3 length equals 14 residues. The CDR3 spells CAVRGLAGLDEQFF. CDR3 sequence (DNA): TGTGCCGTCCGGGGACTAGCGGGGTTGGATGAGCAGTTCTTC.

A few counts support this clone. This CDR3 is CASSRTGDYGYTF. CDR3 in DNA: TGTGCCAGCAGCCGTACAGGGGACTATGGCTACACCTTC. The J gene is TRBJ1-2, the V gene TRBV7-2; 7 nucleotides agree with TRBD1. V lost 5 bases, J lost 3 bases, and 3 bases stayed unmatched. This CDR3 is 13 amino acids long. Germline CDR1 reads SGHTA; CDR2 reads FQGNSA.

The chain uses TRBV5-1 and TRBJ1-1; 8 positions agree with TRBD1. The CDR3 extends over 17 amino acids. After removal of 5 bases from V and 0 bases from J, the junction contained 12 bases not matched to a gene. Germline V gene lookup returns CDR1 SGHRS and CDR2 YFSETQ. The chain's CDR3 is CASSQTGERHLNTEAFF. CDR3 nucleotides: TGCGCCAGCAGTCAGACAGGGGAGCGGCACCTGAACACTGAAGCTTTCTTT.